The clone carrying this T cell receptor (beta chain) came up a few times. This record comes from a study of metastatic and nonmetastatic thyroid tumors. In the authors' methods: CDR3 differences across clinicopathological groups were used to build a distant-metastasis classifier for papillary thyroid cancer. MiXCR was used by TCRdb to re-call the PCR reads. TCRdb, rather than the study authors, made the V and J calls. The repertoire consists of thousands of clones, with 31% occurring once and the leading ten covering around 19%. Nobody among the patients had been given any treatment before thyroid surgery. With 6 bases removed from V and 4 bases from J, the gap between germline ends came to 9 bases. The CDR3 spans 13 residues. CDR1 SGHAT and CDR2 FQDESV come from the germline V gene (reference sequence).

The specimen sequenced was tumor tissue. The rearrangement uses TRBV11-1 and TRBJ2-2; no clear D. This clonotype originated in a female donor with papillary thyroid cancer or a benign thyroid nodule (not recorded which). Some clones in this sample may be carry-over from other donors' samples. This CDR3 reads CASRGSGTGELFF. The CDR3 region has the DNA TGTGCCAGCAGGGGTTCGGGCACCGGGGAGCTGTTTTTT.